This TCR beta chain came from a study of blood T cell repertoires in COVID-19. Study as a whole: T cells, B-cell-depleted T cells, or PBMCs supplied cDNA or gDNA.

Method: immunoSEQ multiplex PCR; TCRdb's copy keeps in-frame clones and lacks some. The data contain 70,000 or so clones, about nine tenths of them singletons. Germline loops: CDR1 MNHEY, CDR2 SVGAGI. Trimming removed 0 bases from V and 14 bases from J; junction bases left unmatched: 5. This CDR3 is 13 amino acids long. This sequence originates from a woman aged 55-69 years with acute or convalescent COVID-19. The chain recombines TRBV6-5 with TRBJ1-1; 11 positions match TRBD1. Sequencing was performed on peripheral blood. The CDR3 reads CASSYSRTGGNFF. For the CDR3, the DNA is TGTGCCAGCAGTTACTCTCGGACAGGGGGCAACTTCTTT.